This T cell receptor beta chain was captured in a study of cytomegalovirus exposure and HLA in healthy donors. Study-wide results and caveats: The listing of 150 to 200 TCR beta chains classed them as cytomegalovirus-associated. Across HLA loci, a later analysis found differing TCR association rates, with DRB1 most and HLA-C fewest. TRBV6-2, TRBV6-3 and some other V segments were unresolvable in 87-base-pair reads.

This CDR3 region has 13 residues. Germline assignment: CDR1 MNHNS and CDR2 SASEGT. V lost 6 bases and J lost 0, with 8 bases in between. Note on this clone: The antigen remains undetermined.

In the PCR, 60 Vbeta and 13 Jbeta primers were used. Original methodology: Some 80 million unique TCR beta chains, 8.5 million to 14 million shared, were counted in a later analysis. Sequenced by immunoSEQ multiplex PCR; TCRdb stores in-frame clones only, minus some. The V and J calls and clone size come from that table; D and trimming were worked out from the DNA. The sample has roughly 160,000 clones, about 76% seen once. The rearrangement links TRBV6-1 to TRBJ2-5; possibly TRBD2 for D (6 bases). This sequence originates from a woman between 18 and 29 years old in good health and CMV-seropositive. The source material was PBMCs. The CDR3 region is CASRSGDQETQYF. In nucleotides, the CDR3 is TGTGCCAGCAGGTCGGGGGACCAAGAGACCCAGTACTTC.